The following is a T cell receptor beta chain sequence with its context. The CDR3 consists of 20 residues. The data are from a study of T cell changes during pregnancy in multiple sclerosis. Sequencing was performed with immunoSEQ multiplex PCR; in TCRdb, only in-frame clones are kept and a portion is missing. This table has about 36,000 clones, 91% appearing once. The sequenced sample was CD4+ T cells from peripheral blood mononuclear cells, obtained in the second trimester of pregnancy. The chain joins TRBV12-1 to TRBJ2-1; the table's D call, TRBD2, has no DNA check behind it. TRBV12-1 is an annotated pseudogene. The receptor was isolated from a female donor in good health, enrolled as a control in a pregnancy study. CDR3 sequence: CASSPYRTSGGKSSYNEQFF. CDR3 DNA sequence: TGTGCCAGCAGCCCCTATAGGACTAGCGGGGGGAAGAGCTCCTACAATGAGCAGTTCTTC.